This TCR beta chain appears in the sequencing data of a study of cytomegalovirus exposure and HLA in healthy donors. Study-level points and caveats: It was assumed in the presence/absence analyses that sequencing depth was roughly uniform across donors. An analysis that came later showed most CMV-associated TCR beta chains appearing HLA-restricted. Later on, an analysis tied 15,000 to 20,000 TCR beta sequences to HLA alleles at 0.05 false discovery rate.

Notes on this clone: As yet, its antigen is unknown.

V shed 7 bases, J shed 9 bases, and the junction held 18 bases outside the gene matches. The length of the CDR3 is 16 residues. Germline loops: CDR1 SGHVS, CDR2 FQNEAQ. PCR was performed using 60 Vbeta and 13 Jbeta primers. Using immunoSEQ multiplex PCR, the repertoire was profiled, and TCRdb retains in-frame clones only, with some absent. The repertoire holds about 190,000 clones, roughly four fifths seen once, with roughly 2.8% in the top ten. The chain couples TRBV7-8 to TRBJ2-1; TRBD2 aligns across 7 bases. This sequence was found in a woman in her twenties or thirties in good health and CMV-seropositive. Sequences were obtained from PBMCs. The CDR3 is CASTTRTGGGPAEQFF. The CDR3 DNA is TGTGCCAGCACCACCAGGACGGGGGGAGGGCCAGCTGAGCAGTTCTTC.